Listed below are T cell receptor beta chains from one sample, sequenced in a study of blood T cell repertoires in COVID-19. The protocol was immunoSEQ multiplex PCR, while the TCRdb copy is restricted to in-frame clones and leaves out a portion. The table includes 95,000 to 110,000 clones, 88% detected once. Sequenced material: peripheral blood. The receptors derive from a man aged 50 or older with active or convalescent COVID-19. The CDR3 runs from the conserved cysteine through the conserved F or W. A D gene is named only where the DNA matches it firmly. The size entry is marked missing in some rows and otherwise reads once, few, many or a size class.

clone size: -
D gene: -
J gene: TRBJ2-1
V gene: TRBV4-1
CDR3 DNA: TGCGCCAGCAGCCAAGATTGGACTACGAAGGATGAGCAGTTCTTC
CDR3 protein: CASSQDWTTKDEQFF

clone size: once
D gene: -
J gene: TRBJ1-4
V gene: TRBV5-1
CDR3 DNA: TGCGCCAGCAGCTTGGCCGGCTCATCTAGGGCAGGGGCTAATGAAAAACTGTTTTTT
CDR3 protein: CASSLAGSSRAGANEKLFF

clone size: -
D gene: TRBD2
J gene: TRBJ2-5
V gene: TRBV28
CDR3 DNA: TGTGCCAGCAGCCAACTAGCGGGAGGGCCGAAAGAGACCCAGTACTTC
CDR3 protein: CASSQLAGGPKETQYF

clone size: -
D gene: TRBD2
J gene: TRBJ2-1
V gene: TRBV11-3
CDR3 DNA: TGTGCCAGCAGCCAAAAGCGGGGGGGCTACAATGAGCAGTTCTTC
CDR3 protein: CASSQKRGGYNEQFF

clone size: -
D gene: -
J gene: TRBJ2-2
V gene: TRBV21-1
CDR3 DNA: TGTGCCAGCAGGCCTAGCGGGAGTGGCGGGGAGCTGTTTTTT
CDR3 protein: CASRPSGSGGELFF

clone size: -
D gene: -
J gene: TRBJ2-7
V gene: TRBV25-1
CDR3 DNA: TGTGCCAGCAGTGATAGCCTAGCCTACAGCGAGCAGTACTTC
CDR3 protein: CASSDSLAYSEQYF

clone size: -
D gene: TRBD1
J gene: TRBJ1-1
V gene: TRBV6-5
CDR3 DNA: TGTGCCAGCTACCCGACAGGGAAGACTGAAGCTTTCTTT
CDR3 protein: CASYPTGKTEAFF

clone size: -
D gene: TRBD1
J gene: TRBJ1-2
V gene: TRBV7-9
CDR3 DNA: TGTGCCAGCAGCCCCCAGGGACAGGGGGACTATGGCTACACCTTC
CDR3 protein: CASSPQGQGDYGYTF

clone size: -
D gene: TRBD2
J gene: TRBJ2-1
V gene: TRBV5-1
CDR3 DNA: TGCGCCAGCAGCGCCGGACTAGCGGGAGAGTTTAGCGAGCAGTTCTTC
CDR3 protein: CASSAGLAGEFSEQFF

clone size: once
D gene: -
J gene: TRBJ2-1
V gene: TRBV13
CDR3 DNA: TGTGCCAGCAGCGGGACTGTAGCGGAAAGCTCCTACAATGAGCAGTTCTTC
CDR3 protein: CASSGTVAESSYNEQFF

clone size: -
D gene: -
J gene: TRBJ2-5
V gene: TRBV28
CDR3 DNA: TGTGCCAGCAGTCGGGACAATATAGAGACCCAGTACTTC
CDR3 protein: CASSRDNIETQYF

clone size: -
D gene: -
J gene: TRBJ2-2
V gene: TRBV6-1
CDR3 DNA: TGTGCCAGCAGTGACTTCCCGGAGACGAACACCGGGGAGCTGTTTTTT
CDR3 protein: CASSDFPETNTGELFF

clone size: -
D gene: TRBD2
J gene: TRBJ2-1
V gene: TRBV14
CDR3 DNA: TGTGCCAGCAGCCAATACCTAGCGGGAGTCAATGAGCAGTTCTTC
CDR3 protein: CASSQYLAGVNEQFF

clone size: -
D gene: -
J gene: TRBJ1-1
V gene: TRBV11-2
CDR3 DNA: TGTGCCAGCAGCCCCCAGGGAGGGTGGGCCACTGAAGCTTTCTTT
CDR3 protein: CASSPQGGWATEAFF

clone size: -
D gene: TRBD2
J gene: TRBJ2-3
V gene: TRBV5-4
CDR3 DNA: TGTGCCAGCAGCACTCTTAGCGGGAGAGGCACAGATACGCAGTATTTT
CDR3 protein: CASSTLSGRGTDTQYF

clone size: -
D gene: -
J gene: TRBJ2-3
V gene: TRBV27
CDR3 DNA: TGTGCCAGCACCTTTGTCGCGGTAACGGAGGATACGCAGTATTTT
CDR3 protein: CASTFVAVTEDTQYF

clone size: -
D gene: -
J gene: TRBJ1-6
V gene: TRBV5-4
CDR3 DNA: TGTGCCAGCAGCTTGGAAGGGGTAAATTCACCCCTCCACTTT
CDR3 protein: CASSLEGVNSPLHF

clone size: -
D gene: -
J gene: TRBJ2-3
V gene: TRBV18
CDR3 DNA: TGTGCCAGCTCACCTTCCCCAGTATCAGATACGCAGTATTTT
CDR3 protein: CASSPSPVSDTQYF

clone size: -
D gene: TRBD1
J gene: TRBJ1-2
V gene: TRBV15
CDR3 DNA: TGTGCCACCAGCAGTGTTTTGGGACAGAAGGGCTATGGCTACACCTTC
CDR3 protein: CATSSVLGQKGYGYTF

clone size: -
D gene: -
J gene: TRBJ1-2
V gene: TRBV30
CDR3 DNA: TGTGCCTGGAGTCGGGGGAACTATGGCTACACCTTC
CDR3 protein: CAWSRGNYGYTF

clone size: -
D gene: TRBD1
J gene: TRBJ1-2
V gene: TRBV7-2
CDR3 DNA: TGTGCCAGCAGCCCCCCTATGGACAGGGGGCCCCCTGGCTACACCTTC
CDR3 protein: CASSPPMDRGPPGYTF

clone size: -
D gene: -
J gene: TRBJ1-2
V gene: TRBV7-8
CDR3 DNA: TGTGCCAGCAGCAGTCGGACAGCCCTGGGCTATGGCTACACCTTC
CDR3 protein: CASSSRTALGYGYTF

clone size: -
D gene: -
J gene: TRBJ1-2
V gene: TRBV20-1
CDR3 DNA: TGCAGTGCTAGAGACTTTGATGGCTACACCTTC
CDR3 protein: CSARDFDGYTF

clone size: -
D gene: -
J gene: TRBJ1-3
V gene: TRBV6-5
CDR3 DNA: TGTGCCAGCAGTTACTCGGGGGGTTCGTCTGGAAACACCATATATTTT
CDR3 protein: CASSYSGGSSGNTIYF

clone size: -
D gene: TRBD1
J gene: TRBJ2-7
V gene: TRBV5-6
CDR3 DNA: TGTGCCAGCAGCTTGGTTCGGGACAGGGGCACCTACGAGCAGTACTTC
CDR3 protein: CASSLVRDRGTYEQYF

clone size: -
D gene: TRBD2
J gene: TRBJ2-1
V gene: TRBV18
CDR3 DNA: TGTGCCAGCTCACCCGGACTAGACAATGAGCAGTTCTTC
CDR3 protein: CASSPGLDNEQFF

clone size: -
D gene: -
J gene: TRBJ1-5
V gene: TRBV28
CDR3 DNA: TGTGCCAGCAGCCGGTGGATCGGTGTGGGGGCCAGGGGTTATCAGCCCCAGCATTTT
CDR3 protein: CASSRWIGVGARGYQPQHF

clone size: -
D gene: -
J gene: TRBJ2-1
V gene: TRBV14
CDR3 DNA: TGTGCCAGCAGCCAACAAATGACACTGTCCTCCTACAATGAGCAGTTCTTC
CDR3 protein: CASSQQMTLSSYNEQFF

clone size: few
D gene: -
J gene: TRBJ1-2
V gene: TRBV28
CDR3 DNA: TGTGCCAGCAGGACCGGCAGGGGCTATGGCTACACCTTC
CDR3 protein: CASRTGRGYGYTF

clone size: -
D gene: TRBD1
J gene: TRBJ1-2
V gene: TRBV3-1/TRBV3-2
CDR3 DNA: TGTGCCAGCAGCCGAGAACAGGGGGTGGGTGGCTACACCTTC
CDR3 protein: CASSREQGVGGYTF

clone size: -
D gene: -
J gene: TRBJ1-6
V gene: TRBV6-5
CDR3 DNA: TGTGCCAGCACCCCGAGGCACCCCCTCCACTTT
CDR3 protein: CASTPRHPLHF

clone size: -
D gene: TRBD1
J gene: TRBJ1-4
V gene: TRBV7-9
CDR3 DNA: TGTGCCAGCAGCTCATCCGGGACAGATAATGAAAAACTGTTTTTT
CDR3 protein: CASSSSGTDNEKLFF

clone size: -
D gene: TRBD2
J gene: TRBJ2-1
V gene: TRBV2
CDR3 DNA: TGTGCCAGCAGTAAAAGAACCGGACTAGTCTCTGAGCAGTTCTTC
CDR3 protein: CASSKRTGLVSEQFF

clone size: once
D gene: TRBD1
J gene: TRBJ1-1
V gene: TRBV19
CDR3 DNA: TGTGCCAGCACTAACAACCCCAGGGGGCCTTCCCCTGAAGCTTTCTTT
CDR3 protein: CASTNNPRGPSPEAFF

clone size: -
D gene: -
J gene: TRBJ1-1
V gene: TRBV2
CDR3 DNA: TGTGCCAGCAGGAATGGACAGCCGAACACTGAAGCTTTCTTT
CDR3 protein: CASRNGQPNTEAFF

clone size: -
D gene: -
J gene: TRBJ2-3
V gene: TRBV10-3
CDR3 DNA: TGTGCCATCAGTGAGTTGGGAGAAAGCACAGATACGCAGTATTTT
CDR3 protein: CAISELGESTDTQYF

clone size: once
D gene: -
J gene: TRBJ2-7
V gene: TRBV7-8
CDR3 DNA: TGTGCCAGCAGCCCCGGGGTCAACTACGAGCAGTACTTC
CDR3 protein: CASSPGVNYEQYF

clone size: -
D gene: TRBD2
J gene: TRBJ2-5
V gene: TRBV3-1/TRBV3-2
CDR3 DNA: TGTGCCAGCAGCCAAGCGGGGGGGCGGGAGACCCAGTACTTC
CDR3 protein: CASSQAGGRETQYF

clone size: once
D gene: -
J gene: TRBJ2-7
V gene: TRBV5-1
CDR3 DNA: TGCGCCAGCAGCTGGTCACGGACAGCAGCCCCGGGCGAGCAGTACTTC
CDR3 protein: CASSWSRTAAPGEQYF

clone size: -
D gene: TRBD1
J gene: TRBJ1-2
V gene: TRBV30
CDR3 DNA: TGTGCCTGGAGTGTAGGGCCCAGGGGGGACGCCTATGGCTACACCTTC
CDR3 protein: CAWSVGPRGDAYGYTF